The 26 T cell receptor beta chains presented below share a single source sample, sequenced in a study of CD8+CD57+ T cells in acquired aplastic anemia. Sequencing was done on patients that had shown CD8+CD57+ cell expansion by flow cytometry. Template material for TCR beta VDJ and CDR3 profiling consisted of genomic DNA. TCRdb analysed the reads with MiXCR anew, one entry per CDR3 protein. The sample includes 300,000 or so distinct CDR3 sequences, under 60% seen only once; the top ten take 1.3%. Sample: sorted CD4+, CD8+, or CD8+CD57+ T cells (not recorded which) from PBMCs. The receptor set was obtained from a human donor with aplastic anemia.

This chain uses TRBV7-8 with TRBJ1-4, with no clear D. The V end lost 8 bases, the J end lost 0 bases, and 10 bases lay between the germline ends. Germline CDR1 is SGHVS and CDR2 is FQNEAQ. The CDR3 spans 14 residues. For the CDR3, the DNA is TGTGCCAGCGGGCGTCGAGCAACTAATGAAAAACTGTTTTTT. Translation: CASGRRATNEKLFF.

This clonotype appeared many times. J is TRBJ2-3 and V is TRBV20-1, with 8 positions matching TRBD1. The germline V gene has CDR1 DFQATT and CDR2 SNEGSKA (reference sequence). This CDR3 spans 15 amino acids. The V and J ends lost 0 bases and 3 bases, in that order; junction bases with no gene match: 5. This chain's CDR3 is CSARDPTGVTDTQYF. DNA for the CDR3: TGCAGTGCTAGAGATCCGACAGGGGTAACAGATACGCAGTATTTT.

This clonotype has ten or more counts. Here the CDR3 reads CSARDGTGRPEAFF. For the CDR3, the DNA is TGCAGTGCTAGGGATGGGACAGGGCGACCTGAAGCTTTCTTT. The chain carries TRBV20-1 and TRBJ1-1, with 9 bases that match TRBD1. The trim removed 3 bases at V and 6 bases at J, leaving 8 bases unmatched. Germline-derived CDR1 and CDR2 are DFQATT and SNEGSKA (reference sequence). This CDR3 contains 14 residues.

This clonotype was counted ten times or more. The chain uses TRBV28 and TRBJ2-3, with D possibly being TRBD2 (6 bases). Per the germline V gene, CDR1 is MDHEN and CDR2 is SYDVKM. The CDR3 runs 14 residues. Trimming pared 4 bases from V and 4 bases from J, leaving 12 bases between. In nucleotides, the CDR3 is TGTGCCAGCAGTTCCCAGGGAGGCGCAGATACGCAGTATTTT. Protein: CASSSQGGADTQYF.

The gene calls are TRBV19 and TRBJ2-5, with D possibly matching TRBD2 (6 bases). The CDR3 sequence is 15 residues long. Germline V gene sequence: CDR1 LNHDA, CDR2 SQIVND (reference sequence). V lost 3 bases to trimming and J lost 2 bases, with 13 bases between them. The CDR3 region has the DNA TGTGCCAGTAGTATTTTGGGGGGAACTCAAGAGACCCAGTACTTC. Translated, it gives CASSILGGTQETQYF.

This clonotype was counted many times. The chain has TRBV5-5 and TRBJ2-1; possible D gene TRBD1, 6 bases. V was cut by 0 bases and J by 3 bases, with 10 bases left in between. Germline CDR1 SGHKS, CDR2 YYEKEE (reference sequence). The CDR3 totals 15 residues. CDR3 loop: CASSLDRAYYNEQFF. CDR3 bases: TGTGCCAGCAGCTTGGACAGGGCCTACTACAATGAGCAGTTCTTC.

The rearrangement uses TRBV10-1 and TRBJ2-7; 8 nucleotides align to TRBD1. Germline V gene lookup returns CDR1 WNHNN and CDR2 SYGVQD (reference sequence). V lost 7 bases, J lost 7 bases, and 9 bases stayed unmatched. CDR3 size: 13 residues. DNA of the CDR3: TGCGCCAGCAAAAGGGACAGGCCGAGGGAGCAGTACTTC. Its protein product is CASKRDRPREQYF.

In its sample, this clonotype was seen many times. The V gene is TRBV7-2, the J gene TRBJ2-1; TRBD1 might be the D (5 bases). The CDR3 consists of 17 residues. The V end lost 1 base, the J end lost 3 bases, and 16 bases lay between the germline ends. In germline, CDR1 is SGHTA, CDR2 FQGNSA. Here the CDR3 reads CASSLELGALLYNEQFF. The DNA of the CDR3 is TGTGCCAGCAGCTTAGAATTAGGGGCCTTACTCTACAATGAGCAGTTCTTC.

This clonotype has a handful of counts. CDR3 DNA: TGTGCCAGTAGTATAACCCACAGGGAAGTCTTATATGAGCAGTTCTTC. Amino acids: CASSITHREVLYEQFF. The rearrangement links TRBV19 to TRBJ2-1; TRBD1 might be the D (6 bases). This CDR3 has 16 residues. Germline V gene lookup returns CDR1 LNHDA and CDR2 SQIVND (reference sequence). V was cut by 2 bases and J by 8 bases, with 19 bases left in between.

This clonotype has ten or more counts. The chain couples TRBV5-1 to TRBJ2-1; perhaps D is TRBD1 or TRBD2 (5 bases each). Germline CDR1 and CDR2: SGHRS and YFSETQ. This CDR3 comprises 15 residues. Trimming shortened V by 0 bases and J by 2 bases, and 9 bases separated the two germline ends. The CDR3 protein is CASSLAGSPYNEQFF. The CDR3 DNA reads TGCGCCAGCAGCTTGGCAGGGAGCCCCTACAATGAGCAGTTCTTC.

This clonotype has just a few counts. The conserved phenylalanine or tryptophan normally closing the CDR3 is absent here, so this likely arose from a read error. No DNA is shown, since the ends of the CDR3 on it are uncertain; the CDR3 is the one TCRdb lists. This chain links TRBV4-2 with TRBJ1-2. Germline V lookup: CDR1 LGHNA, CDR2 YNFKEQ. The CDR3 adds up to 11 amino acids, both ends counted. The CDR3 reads CASSLERGDTY.

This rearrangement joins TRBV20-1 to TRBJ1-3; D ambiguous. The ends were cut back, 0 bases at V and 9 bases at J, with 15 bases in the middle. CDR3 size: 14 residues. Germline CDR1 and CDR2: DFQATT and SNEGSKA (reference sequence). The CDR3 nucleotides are TGCAGTGCTAGAGATTCGAGGGTGGGGAGCACCATATATTTT. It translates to CSARDSRVGSTIYF.

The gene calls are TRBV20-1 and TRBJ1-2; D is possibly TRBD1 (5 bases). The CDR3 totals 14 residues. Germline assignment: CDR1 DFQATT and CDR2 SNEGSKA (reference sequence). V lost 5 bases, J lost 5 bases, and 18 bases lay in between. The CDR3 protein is CSAERGGGAYGYTF. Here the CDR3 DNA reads TGCAGTGCTGAACGGGGCGGCGGCGCGTATGGCTACACCTTC.

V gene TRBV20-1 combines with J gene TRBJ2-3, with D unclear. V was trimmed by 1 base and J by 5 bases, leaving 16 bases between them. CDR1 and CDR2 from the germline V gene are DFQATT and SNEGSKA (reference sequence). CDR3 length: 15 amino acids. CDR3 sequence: CSARGSSSHIDTQYF. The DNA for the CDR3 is TGCAGTGCTAGAGGGTCCAGCTCACACATAGATACGCAGTATTTT.

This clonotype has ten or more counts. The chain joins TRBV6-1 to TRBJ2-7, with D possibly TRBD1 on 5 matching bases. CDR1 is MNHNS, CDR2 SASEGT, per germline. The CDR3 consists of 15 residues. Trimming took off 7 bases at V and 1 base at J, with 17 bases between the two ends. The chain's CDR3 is CASTPKGDRSYEQYF. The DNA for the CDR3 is TGTGCCAGCACCCCGAAGGGTGACAGATCCTACGAGCAGTACTTC.

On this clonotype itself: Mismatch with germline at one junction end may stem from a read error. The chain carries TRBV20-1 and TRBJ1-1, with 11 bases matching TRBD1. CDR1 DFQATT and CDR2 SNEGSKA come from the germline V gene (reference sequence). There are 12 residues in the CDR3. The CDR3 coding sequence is TGCAGTGCTGCCGGGACAGGGGGGATGCACGGATTT. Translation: CSAAGTGGMHGF.

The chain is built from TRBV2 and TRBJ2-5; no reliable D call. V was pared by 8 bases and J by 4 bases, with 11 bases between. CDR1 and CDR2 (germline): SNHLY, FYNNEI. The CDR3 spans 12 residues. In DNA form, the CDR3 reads TGTGCCAGCGGAAGCAGAAGAGAGACCCAGTACTTC. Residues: CASGSRRETQYF.

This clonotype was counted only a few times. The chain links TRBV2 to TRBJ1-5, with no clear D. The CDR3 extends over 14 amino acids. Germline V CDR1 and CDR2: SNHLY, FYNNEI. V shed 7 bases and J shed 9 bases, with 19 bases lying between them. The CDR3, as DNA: TGTGCCAGCACCCTTTCAGAGGCCCGACGGCCCCAGCATTTT. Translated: CASTLSEARRPQHF.

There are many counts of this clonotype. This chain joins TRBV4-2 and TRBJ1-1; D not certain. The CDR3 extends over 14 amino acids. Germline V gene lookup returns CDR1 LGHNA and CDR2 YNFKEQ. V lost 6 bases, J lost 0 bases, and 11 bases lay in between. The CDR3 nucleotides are TGTGCCAGCAGTTTTGAGGGATTGAACACTGAAGCTTTCTTT. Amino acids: CASSFEGLNTEAFF.

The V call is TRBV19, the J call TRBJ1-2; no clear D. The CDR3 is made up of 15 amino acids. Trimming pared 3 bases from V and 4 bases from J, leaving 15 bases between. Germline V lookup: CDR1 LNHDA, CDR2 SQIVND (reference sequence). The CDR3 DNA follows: TGTGCCAGTAGTATCGCAGGCGGGCAGACCTATGGCTACACCTTC. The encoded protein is CASSIAGGQTYGYTF.

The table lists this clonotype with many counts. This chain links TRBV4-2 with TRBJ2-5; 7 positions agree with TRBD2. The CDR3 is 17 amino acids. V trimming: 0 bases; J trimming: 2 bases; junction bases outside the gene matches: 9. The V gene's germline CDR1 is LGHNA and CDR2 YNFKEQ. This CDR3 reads CASSQEFIAGLQETQYF. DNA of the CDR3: TGTGCCAGCAGCCAAGAATTCATAGCGGGCCTGCAAGAGACCCAGTACTTC.

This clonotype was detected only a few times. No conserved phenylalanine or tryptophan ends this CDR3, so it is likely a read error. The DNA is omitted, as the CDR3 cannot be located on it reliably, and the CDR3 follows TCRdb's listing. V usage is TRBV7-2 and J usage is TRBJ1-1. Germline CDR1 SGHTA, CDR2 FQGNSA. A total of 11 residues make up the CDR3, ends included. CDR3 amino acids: CASSLYAEFKL.

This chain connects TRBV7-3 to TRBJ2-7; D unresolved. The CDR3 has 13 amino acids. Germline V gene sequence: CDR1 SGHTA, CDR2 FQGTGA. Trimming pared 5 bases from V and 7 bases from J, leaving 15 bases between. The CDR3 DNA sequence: TGTGCCAGCAGCCCTCTGGGGTCTCGGGAGCAGTACTTC. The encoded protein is CASSPLGSREQYF.

The CDR3 DNA sequence: TGTGCCAGCAGCTTCGAGACAGGGTATGGCTACACCTTC. Residues: CASSFETGYGYTF. J is TRBJ1-2 and V is TRBV7-3; TRBD1 matches at 7 bases. With 3 bases clipped from V and 5 bases from J, the junction kept 3 bases outside the gene matches. The CDR3 sequence is 13 residues long. From germline, CDR1 is SGHTA and CDR2 FQGTGA. The complete variable domain, with remaining parts taken from reference TRBV7-3 and TRBJ1-2, reads GAGVSQTPSNKVTEKGKYVELRCDPISGHTALYWYRQSLGQGPEFLIYFQGTGAADDSGLPNDRFFAVRPEGSVSTLKIQRTERGDSAVYLCASSFETGYGYTFGSGTRLTVV.

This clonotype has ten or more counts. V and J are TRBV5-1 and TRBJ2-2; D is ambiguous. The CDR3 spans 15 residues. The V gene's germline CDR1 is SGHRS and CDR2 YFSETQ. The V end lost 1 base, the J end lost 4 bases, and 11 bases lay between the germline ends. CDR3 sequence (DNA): TGCGCCAGCAGCTTGCTCGGAGCTGGCACCGGGGAGCTGTTTTTT. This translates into CASSLLGAGTGELFF.

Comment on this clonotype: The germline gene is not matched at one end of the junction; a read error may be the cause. The DNA of the CDR3 is TGCAGTGCTGGAGATCTCGTTGTGGATGCGCAGTATTTT. It codes for CSAGDLVVDAQYF. The chain carries TRBV20-1 and TRBJ2-3; no firm D call. Germline CDR1 reads DFQATT; CDR2 reads SNEGSKA (reference sequence). This CDR3 contains 13 residues.